This TCR beta chain was sequenced for a study of cytomegalovirus exposure and HLA in healthy donors. Study-level points and caveats: Researchers reported in a later analysis that a missense DCLRE1C variant was tied to TCR beta V- and J-gene trimming.

Use of 60 Vbeta and 13 Jbeta primers characterized the PCR. Data came from immunoSEQ multiplex PCR; TCRdb stores just in-frame clones and leaves some out. The data show 150,000 or so clones, approximately 80% seen once. Of note for this clone: The antigen remains unidentified.

Whereas donors were nominally healthy upon sampling, unrecorded immune exposures were probable. V shed 6 bases and J 10 bases; nucleotides not matched to a gene: 5. The CDR3 has 12 amino acids. Germline lookup yields CDR1 MNHEY and CDR2 SVGAGI. The clonotype was recovered from a man aged 18 to 29 in good health and CMV-seropositive. Sequenced input: PBMCs. The chain is built from TRBV6-5 and TRBJ2-1; TRBD1 matches at 8 bases. The CDR3 nucleotides read TGTGCCAGCAGGCCCGACAGGGGAGAGCAGTTCTTC. Translation: CASRPDRGEQFF.